Listed below are T cell receptor beta chains from one sample, sequenced in a study of blood T cell repertoires in COVID-19. Sequencing was performed with immunoSEQ multiplex PCR; in TCRdb, only in-frame clones are kept and a portion is missing. The repertoire consists of under 150,000 clones, with about nine tenths occurring once and the leading ten covering 1.8%. Material: peripheral blood. The receptors were gathered from a human donor with active COVID-19. The donor label of this sample is uncertain. The CDR3 runs from the conserved cysteine through the conserved F or W. A D gene is named only where the DNA matches it firmly. Size is omitted from some rows. Given values are once, few, many or a class for expanded clones.

CDR3 length: 12; clone size: NA; V gene: TRBV2; D gene: NA; J gene: TRBJ1-2; CDR3 protein: CASSGLGYGYTF; CDR3 DNA: TGTGCCAGCAGTGGCCTCGGTTATGGCTACACCTTC
CDR3 length: 15; clone size: once; V gene: TRBV5-4; D gene: NA; J gene: TRBJ2-7; CDR3 protein: CASSSQGLATYEQYF; CDR3 DNA: TGTGCCAGCAGCTCGCAGGGGCTGGCAACCTACGAGCAGTACTTC
CDR3 length: 14; clone size: once; V gene: TRBV29-1; D gene: NA; J gene: TRBJ2-2; CDR3 protein: CSVLLLSNTGELFF; CDR3 DNA: TGCAGCGTTTTACTCCTCTCTAACACCGGGGAGCTGTTTTTT
CDR3 length: 14; clone size: NA; V gene: TRBV9; D gene: NA; J gene: TRBJ2-7; CDR3 protein: CASTPGHISYEQYF; CDR3 DNA: TGTGCCAGCACACCGGGACACATCTCCTACGAGCAGTACTTC
CDR3 length: 13; clone size: NA; V gene: TRBV6-5; D gene: TRBD1; J gene: TRBJ1-1; CDR3 protein: CASSSTGVTEAFF; CDR3 DNA: TGTGCCAGCAGTTCAACAGGGGTCACTGAAGCTTTCTTT
CDR3 length: 14; clone size: NA; V gene: TRBV7-7; D gene: NA; J gene: TRBJ2-2; CDR3 protein: CASSTQRGGGELFF; CDR3 DNA: TGTGCTAGCAGCACCCAAAGAGGGGGCGGGGAGCTGTTTTTT
CDR3 length: 15; clone size: NA; V gene: TRBV7-3; D gene: TRBD1; J gene: TRBJ1-2; CDR3 protein: CASSPSGTANYGYTF; CDR3 DNA: TGTGCCAGCAGCCCGTCCGGGACAGCGAACTATGGCTACACCTTC
CDR3 length: 14; clone size: NA; V gene: TRBV19; D gene: NA; J gene: TRBJ2-1; CDR3 protein: CASSTRQVDNEQFF; CDR3 DNA: TGTGCCAGTAGTACGCGACAGGTGGACAATGAGCAGTTCTTC
CDR3 length: 15; clone size: NA; V gene: TRBV7-2; D gene: NA; J gene: TRBJ2-7; CDR3 protein: CASSLGGHLSYEQYF; CDR3 DNA: TGTGCCAGCAGCTTAGGGGGACACCTCTCCTACGAGCAGTACTTC
CDR3 length: 13; clone size: NA; V gene: TRBV27; D gene: NA; J gene: TRBJ2-7; CDR3 protein: CASSFGRGYEQYF; CDR3 DNA: TGTGCCAGCAGTTTTGGCAGGGGTTACGAGCAGTACTTC
CDR3 length: 13; clone size: NA; V gene: TRBV28; D gene: NA; J gene: TRBJ1-5; CDR3 protein: CASSFREYQPQHF; CDR3 DNA: TGTGCCAGCAGTTTTAGGGAGTATCAGCCCCAGCATTTT
CDR3 length: 15; clone size: NA; V gene: TRBV6-5; D gene: NA; J gene: TRBJ1-5; CDR3 protein: CASSPSSRLSQPQHF; CDR3 DNA: TGTGCCAGCAGCCCCAGTTCTCGTCTCTCCCAGCCCCAGCATTTT
CDR3 length: 14; clone size: NA; V gene: TRBV10-3; D gene: NA; J gene: TRBJ1-5; CDR3 protein: CAIGKGDSNQPQHF; CDR3 DNA: TGTGCCATCGGGAAAGGGGATAGCAATCAGCCCCAGCATTTT
CDR3 length: 17; clone size: NA; V gene: TRBV7-3; D gene: NA; J gene: TRBJ2-1; CDR3 protein: CASSPAERLHSYNEQFF; CDR3 DNA: TGTGCCAGCAGCCCCGCGGAGCGGCTTCACTCCTACAATGAGCAGTTCTTC
CDR3 length: 15; clone size: NA; V gene: TRBV2; D gene: NA; J gene: TRBJ1-5; CDR3 protein: CASKDAAGSNQPQHF; CDR3 DNA: TGTGCCAGCAAGGACGCCGCGGGGAGCAATCAGCCCCAGCATTTT
CDR3 length: 18; clone size: NA; V gene: TRBV4-1; D gene: TRBD2; J gene: TRBJ2-4; CDR3 protein: CASSQEGLGGLAKNIQYF; CDR3 DNA: TGCGCCAGCAGCCAAGAGGGACTAGGAGGATTAGCCAAAAACATTCAGTACTTC
CDR3 length: 15; clone size: NA; V gene: TRBV28; D gene: TRBD2; J gene: TRBJ2-7; CDR3 protein: CASRDTSGSSYEQYF; CDR3 DNA: TGTGCCAGCAGGGACACTAGCGGAAGCTCCTACGAGCAGTACTTC
CDR3 length: 13; clone size: NA; V gene: TRBV27; D gene: NA; J gene: TRBJ1-2; CDR3 protein: CASSLTGYYGYTF; CDR3 DNA: TGTGCCAGCAGTTTAACCGGGTACTATGGCTACACCTTC
CDR3 length: 14; clone size: once; V gene: TRBV27; D gene: NA; J gene: TRBJ2-7; CDR3 protein: CASSPGLPASEQYF; CDR3 DNA: TGTGCCAGCAGCCCGGGACTTCCTGCGTCCGAGCAGTACTTC
CDR3 length: 16; clone size: NA; V gene: TRBV9; D gene: NA; J gene: TRBJ2-3; CDR3 protein: CASSVTSRVDTDTQYF; CDR3 DNA: TGTGCCAGCAGCGTAACAAGCAGGGTTGACACAGATACGCAGTATTTT
CDR3 length: 14; clone size: NA; V gene: TRBV6-1; D gene: NA; J gene: TRBJ1-5; CDR3 protein: CASSEVQVNQPQHF; CDR3 DNA: TGTGCCAGCAGTGAAGTACAGGTCAATCAGCCCCAGCATTTT
CDR3 length: 11; clone size: NA; V gene: TRBV12-3/TRBV12-4; D gene: NA; J gene: TRBJ2-1; CDR3 protein: CAAYGGDEQFF; CDR3 DNA: TGTGCCGCTTACGGCGGGGATGAGCAGTTCTTC
CDR3 length: 16; clone size: NA; V gene: TRBV27; D gene: NA; J gene: TRBJ2-3; CDR3 protein: CASSLNGLYGADTQYF; CDR3 DNA: TGTGCCAGCAGTCTGAACGGTCTCTACGGAGCAGATACGCAGTATTTT
CDR3 length: 14; clone size: NA; V gene: TRBV5-1; D gene: NA; J gene: TRBJ2-7; CDR3 protein: CASSLAVPSYEQYF; CDR3 DNA: TGCGCCAGCAGCTTGGCAGTACCTTCCTACGAGCAGTACTTC
CDR3 length: 13; clone size: NA; V gene: TRBV7-2; D gene: NA; J gene: TRBJ1-2; CDR3 protein: CASSLGGAYGYTF; CDR3 DNA: TGTGCCAGCAGCCTCGGAGGAGCCTATGGCTACACCTTC
CDR3 length: 16; clone size: NA; V gene: TRBV15; D gene: NA; J gene: TRBJ1-4; CDR3 protein: CATSRDRTAVNEKLFF; CDR3 DNA: TGTGCCACCAGCAGAGATAGGACAGCCGTTAATGAAAAACTGTTTTTT
CDR3 length: 14; clone size: NA; V gene: TRBV20-1; D gene: NA; J gene: TRBJ1-2; CDR3 protein: CSASSLRTPYGYTF; CDR3 DNA: TGCAGTGCTAGTTCTCTTCGGACACCCTATGGCTACACCTTC
CDR3 length: 15; clone size: NA; V gene: TRBV7-2; D gene: TRBD1; J gene: TRBJ2-2; CDR3 protein: CASSQSGGNTGELFF; CDR3 DNA: TGTGCCAGCAGCCAGTCAGGGGGGAACACCGGGGAGCTGTTTTTT
CDR3 length: 16; clone size: once; V gene: TRBV11-3; D gene: TRBD1; J gene: TRBJ1-3; CDR3 protein: CASSLGSTGTGNTIYF; CDR3 DNA: TGTGCCAGCAGCTTAGGATCGACAGGGACTGGAAACACCATATATTTT